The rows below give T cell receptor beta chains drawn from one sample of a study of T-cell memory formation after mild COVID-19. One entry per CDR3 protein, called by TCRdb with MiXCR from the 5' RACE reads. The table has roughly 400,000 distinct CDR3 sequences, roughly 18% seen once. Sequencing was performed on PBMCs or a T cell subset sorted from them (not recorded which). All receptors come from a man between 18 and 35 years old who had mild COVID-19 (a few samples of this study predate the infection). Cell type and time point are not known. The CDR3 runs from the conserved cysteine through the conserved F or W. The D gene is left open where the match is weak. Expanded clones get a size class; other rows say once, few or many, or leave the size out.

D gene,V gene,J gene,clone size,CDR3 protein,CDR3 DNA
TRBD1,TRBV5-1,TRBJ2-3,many,CASSIGQGPDTQYF,TGCGCCAGCAGCATAGGACAGGGGCCAGATACGCAGTATTTT
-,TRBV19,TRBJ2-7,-,CASSMGRGYEQYF,TGTGCCAGTAGTATGGGCAGGGGTTACGAGCAGTACTTC
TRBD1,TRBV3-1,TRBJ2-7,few,CASSQGQGIYEQYF,TGTGCCAGCAGCCAGGGACAGGGAATCTACGAGCAGTACTTC
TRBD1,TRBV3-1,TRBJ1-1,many,CASSPRTGGDAEAFF,TGTGCCAGCAGCCCCCGTACAGGGGGCGACGCTGAAGCTTTCTTT
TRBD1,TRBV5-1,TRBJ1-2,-,CASSLTGEAGYTF,TGCGCCAGCAGCTTGACAGGGGAGGCTGGCTACACCTTC
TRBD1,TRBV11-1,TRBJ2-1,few,CASNHGTGAYNEQFF,TGTGCCAGCAACCACGGGACAGGTGCCTACAATGAGCAGTTCTTC
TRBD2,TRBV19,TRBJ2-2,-,CASRVGTINTGELFF,TGTGCCTCGAGGGTCGGGACTATTAACACCGGGGAGCTGTTTTTT
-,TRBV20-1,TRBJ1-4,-,CSATRGSGNEKLFF,TGCAGTGCTACCAGGGGTTCGGGTAATGAAAAACTGTTTTTT
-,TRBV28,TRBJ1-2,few,CASSLGGRTANYGYTF,TGTGCCAGCAGTCTTGGAGGGAGGACCGCTAACTATGGCTACACCTTC
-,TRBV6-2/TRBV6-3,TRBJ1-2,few,CASSDLGARGYTF,TGTGCCAGCTCCGATCTAGGGGCGCGAGGCTACACCTTC
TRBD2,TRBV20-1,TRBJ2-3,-,CSARTSEADTQYF,TGCAGTGCTAGAACTAGCGAGGCAGATACGCAGTATTTT
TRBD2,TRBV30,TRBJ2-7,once,CAWESGGAGEEQYF,TGTGCCTGGGAGAGCGGGGGGGCCGGTGAGGAGCAGTACTTC
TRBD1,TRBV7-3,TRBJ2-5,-,CASSPGTGGWETQYF,TGTGCCAGCAGCCCAGGAACAGGGGGCTGGGAGACCCAGTACTTC
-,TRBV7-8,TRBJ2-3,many,CASSLEQGTDTQYF,TGTGCCAGCAGCTTAGAGCAGGGAACAGATACGCAGTATTTT
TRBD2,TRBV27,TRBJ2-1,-,CDSRLAPGGGSNEQFF,TGTGACAGCAGGCTTGCCCCGGGCGGGGGGAGCAATGAGCAGTTCTTC
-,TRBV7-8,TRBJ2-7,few,CASSLASVAPEQYF,TGTGCCAGCAGCTTAGCCTCTGTGGCTCCCGAGCAGTACTTC
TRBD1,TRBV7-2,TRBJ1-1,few,CASSLGMAGGQSLGAFF,TGTGCCAGCAGCTTAGGTATGGCAGGGGGCCAGTCGCTTGGAGCTTTCTTT
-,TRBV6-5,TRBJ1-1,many,CASSYVLGLRKAFF,TGTGCCAGCAGTTACGTACTTGGCCTGCGCAAAGCTTTCTTT
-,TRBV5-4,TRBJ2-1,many,CASSSPRDEQFF,TGTGCCAGCAGCTCCCCCAGGGATGAGCAGTTCTTC
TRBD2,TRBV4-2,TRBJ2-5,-,CASSQDAGGPGETQYF,TGTGCCAGCAGCCAAGATGCGGGGGGGCCGGGAGAGACCCAGTACTTC
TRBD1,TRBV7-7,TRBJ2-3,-,CASSLAGQGDTQYF,TGTGCCAGCAGCTTAGCGGGACAGGGAGATACGCAGTATTTT
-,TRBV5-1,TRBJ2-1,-,CASSPDMGPKYEQFF,TGCGCCAGCAGCCCGGATATGGGACCCAAGTATGAGCAGTTCTTC
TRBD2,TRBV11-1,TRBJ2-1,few,CASSLQAGTYNEQFF,TGTGCCAGCAGCTTACAAGCGGGGACTTACAATGAGCAGTTCTTC
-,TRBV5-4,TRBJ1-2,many,CASSPPGRSDGYTF,TGTGCCAGCAGCCCTCCGGGACGGTCTGACGGCTACACCTTC